This passage covers 3 T cell receptor beta chains from one sample sequenced in a study of T cell changes during pregnancy in multiple sclerosis. Repertoires were generated with immunoSEQ multiplex PCR, while TCRdb's copy carries only in-frame clones and drops some. The repertoire holds about 110,000 clones, approximately 89% seen once, with roughly 3.5% in the top ten. The sequences come from peripheral blood, collected after pregnancy. All receptors come from a female donor with multiple sclerosis, enrolled in a pregnancy study.

The chain has TRBV9 and TRBJ2-2, with D possibly matching TRBD2 (5 bases). CDR3 length: 17 residues. Germline loops: CDR1 SGDLS, CDR2 YYNGEE. Trimming removed 4 bases from V and 6 bases from J, with 22 bases in between. CDR3 in amino acids: CASSSRAASPNAGELFF. DNA of the CDR3: TGTGCCAGCAGCTCCCGAGCGGCTAGTCCCAACGCCGGGGAGCTGTTTTTT.

The rearrangement links TRBV25-1 to TRBJ1-1; D is possibly TRBD1 (6 bases). This CDR3 spans 14 amino acids. Trimming pared 4 bases from V and 1 base from J, leaving 10 bases between. Looked up from germline, CDR1 is MGHDK and CDR2 is SYGVNS. The CDR3 spells CASSVGQKNTEAFF. The CDR3 nucleotides read TGTGCCAGCAGTGTCGGACAGAAGAACACTGAAGCTTTCTTT.

The chain has TRBV9 and TRBJ2-3; no firm D call. This CDR3 is 14 amino acids long. The V and J ends lost 3 bases and 0 bases respectively, with 8 bases between them. Germline V gene lookup returns CDR1 SGDLS and CDR2 YYNGEE. CDR3 sequence reads: CASSEEPSTDTQYF. In DNA, the CDR3 is TGTGCCAGCAGCGAGGAGCCTAGCACAGATACGCAGTATTTT.